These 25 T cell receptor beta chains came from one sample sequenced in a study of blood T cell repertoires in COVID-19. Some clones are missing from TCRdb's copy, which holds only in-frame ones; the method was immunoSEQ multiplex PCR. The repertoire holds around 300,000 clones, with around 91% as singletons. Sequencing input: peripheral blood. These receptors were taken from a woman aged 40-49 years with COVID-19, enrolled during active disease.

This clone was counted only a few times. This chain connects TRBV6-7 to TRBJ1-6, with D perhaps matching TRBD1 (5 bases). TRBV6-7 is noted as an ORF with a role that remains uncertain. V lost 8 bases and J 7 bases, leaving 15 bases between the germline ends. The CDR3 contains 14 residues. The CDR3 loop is CASRVGAPNSPLHF. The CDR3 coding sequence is TGTGCCAGCCGAGTAGGGGCCCCCAATTCACCCCTCCACTTT.

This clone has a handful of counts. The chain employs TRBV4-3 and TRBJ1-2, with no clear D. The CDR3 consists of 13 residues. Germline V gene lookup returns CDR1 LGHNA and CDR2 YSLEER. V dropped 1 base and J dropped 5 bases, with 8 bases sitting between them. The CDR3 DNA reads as TGCGCCAGCAGCCAAGCGGGATTATATGGCTACACCTTC. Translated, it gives CASSQAGLYGYTF.

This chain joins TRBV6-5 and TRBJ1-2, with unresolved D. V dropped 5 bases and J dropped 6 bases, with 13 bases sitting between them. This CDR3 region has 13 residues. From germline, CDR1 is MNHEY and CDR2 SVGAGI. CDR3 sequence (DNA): TGTGCCAGCAGTCTCCGCGGGGAGCATGGCTACACCTTC. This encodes CASSLRGEHGYTF.

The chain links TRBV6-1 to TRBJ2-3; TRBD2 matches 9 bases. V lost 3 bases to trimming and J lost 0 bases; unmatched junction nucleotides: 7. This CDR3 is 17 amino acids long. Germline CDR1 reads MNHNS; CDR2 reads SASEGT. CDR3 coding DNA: TGTGCCAGCAGTGACTTAGCGGGAGTAGAAAGCACAGATACGCAGTATTTT. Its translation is CASSDLAGVESTDTQYF.

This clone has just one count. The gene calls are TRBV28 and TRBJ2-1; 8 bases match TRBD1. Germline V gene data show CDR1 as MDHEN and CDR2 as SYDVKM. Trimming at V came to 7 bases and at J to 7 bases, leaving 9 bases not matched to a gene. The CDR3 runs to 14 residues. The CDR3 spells CASKGRGRINEQFF. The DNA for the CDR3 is TGTGCCAGCAAGGGCAGGGGGCGAATTAATGAGCAGTTCTTC.

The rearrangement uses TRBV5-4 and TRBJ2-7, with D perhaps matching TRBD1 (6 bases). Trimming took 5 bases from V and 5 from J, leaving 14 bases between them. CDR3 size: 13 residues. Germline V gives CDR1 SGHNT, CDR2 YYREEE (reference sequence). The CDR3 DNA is TGTGCCAGCAGTAAACAGGGTGGGGACGAGCAGTACTTC. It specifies CASSKQGGDEQYF.

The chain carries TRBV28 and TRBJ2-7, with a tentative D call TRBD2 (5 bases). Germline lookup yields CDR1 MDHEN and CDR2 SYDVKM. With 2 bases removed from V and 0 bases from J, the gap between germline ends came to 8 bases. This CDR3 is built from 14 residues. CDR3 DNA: TGTGCCAGCAGTTTAAGCGGTTTCTCCTACGAGCAGTACTTC. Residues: CASSLSGFSYEQYF.

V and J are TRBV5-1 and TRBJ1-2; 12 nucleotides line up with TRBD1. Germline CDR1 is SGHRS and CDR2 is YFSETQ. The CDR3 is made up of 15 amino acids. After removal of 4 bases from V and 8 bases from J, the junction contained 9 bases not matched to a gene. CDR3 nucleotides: TGCGCCAGCAGCCCAACCCCGGGACAGGGGGCAGGCTACACCTTC. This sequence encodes CASSPTPGQGAGYTF.

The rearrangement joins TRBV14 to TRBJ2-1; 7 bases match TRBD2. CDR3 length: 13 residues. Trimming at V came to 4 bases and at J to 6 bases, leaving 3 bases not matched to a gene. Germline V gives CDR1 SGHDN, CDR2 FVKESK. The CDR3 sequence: CASSRTSFNEQFF. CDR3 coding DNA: TGTGCCAGCAGCCGGACTAGTTTCAATGAGCAGTTCTTC.

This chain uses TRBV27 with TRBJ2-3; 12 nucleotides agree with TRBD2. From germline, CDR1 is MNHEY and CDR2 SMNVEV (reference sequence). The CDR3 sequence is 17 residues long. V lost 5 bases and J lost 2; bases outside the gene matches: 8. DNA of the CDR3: TGTGCCAGCAGTCCGCAACTAGCGGGAGGCCCCACAGATACGCAGTATTTT. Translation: CASSPQLAGGPTDTQYF.

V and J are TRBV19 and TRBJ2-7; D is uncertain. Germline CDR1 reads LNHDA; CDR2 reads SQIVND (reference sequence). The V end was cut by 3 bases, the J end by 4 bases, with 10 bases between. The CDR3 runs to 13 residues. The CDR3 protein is CASSINRNYEQYF. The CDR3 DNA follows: TGTGCCAGTAGTATTAACAGAAATTACGAGCAGTACTTC.

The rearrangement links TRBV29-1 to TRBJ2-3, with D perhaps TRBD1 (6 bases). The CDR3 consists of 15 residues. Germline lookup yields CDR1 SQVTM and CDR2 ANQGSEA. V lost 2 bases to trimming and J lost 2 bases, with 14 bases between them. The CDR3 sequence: CSVERPDRYTDTQYF. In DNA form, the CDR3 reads TGCAGCGTTGAACGACCGGACAGATACACAGATACGCAGTATTTT.

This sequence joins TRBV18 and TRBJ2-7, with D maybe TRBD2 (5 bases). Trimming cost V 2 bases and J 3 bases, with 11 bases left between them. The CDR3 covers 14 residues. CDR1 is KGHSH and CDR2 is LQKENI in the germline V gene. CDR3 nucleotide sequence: TGTGCCAGCTCACCAACTGAAGGGAGCTACGAGCAGTACTTC. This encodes CASSPTEGSYEQYF.

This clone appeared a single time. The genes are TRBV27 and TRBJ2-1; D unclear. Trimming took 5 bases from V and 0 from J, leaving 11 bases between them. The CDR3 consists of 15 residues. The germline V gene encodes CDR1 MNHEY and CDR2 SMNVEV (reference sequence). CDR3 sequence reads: CASSPDMYSYNEQFF. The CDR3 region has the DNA TGTGCCAGCAGTCCCGACATGTACTCCTACAATGAGCAGTTCTTC.

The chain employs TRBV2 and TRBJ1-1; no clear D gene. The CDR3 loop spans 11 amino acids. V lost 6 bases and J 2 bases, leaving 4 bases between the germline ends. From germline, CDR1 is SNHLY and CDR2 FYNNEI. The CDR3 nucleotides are TGTGCCAGCAGCCGTAACACTGAAGCTTTCTTT. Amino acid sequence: CASSRNTEAFF.

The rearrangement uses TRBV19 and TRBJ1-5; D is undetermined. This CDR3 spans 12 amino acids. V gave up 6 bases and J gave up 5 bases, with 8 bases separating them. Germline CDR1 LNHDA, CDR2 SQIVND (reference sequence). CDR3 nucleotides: TGTGCCAGTAGCCCAGTTCATCAGCCCCAGCATTTT. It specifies CASSPVHQPQHF.

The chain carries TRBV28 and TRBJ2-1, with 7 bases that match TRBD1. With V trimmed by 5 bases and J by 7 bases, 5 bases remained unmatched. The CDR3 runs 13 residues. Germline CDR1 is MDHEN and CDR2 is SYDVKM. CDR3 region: CASSRATGNEQFF. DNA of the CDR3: TGTGCCAGCAGTCGAGCGACAGGGAATGAGCAGTTCTTC.

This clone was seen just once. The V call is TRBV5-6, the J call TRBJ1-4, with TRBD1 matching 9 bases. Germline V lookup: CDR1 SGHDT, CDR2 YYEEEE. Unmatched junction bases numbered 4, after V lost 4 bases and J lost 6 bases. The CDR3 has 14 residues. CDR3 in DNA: TGTGCCAGCAGCCGGACAGGGGATTATGAAAAACTGTTTTTT. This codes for CASSRTGDYEKLFF. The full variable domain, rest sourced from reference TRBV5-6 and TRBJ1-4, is DAGVTQSPTHLIKTRGQQVTLRCSPKSGHDTVSWYQQALGQGPQFIFQYYEEEERQRGNFPDRFSGHQFPNYSSELNVNALLLGDSALYLCASSRTGDYEKLFFGSGTQLSVL.

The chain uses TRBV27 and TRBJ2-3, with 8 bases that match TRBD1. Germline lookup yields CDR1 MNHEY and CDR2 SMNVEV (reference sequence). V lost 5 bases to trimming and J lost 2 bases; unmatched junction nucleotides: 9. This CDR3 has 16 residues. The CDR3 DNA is TGTGCCAGCAGTCCAGGGGGCAGGGCATACACAGATACGCAGTATTTT. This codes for CASSPGGRAYTDTQYF.

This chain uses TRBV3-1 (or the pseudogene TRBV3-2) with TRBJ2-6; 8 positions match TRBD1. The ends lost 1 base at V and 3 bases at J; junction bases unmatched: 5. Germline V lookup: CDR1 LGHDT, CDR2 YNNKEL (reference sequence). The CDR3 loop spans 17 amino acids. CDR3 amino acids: CASSQGTQGDGANVLTF. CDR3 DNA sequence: TGTGCCAGCAGCCAAGGCACACAGGGGGATGGGGCCAACGTCCTGACTTTC.

CDR3 nucleotide sequence: TGCGCCAGCTGGGACAGGTACTCCTACGAGCAGTACTTC. Amino acid sequence: CASWDRYSYEQYF. The genes are TRBV5-1 and TRBJ2-7; TRBD1 matches at 8 bases. Trimming removed 7 bases from V and 0 bases from J; junction bases left unmatched: 3. Germline V gene data show CDR1 as SGHRS and CDR2 as YFSETQ. CDR3 length: 13 residues.

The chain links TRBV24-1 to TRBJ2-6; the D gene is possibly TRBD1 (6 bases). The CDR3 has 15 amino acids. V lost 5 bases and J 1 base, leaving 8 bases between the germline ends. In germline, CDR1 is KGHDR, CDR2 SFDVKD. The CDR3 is CATSGTASGANVLTF. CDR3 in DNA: TGTGCCACCAGTGGGACAGCATCTGGGGCCAACGTCCTGACTTTC.

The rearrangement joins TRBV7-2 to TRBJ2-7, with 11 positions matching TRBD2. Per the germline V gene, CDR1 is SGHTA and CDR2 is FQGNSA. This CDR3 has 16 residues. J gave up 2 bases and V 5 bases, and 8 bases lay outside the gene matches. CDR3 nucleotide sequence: TGTGCCAGCAGCACCAGGACTAGCGGGTTCCCCTACGAGCAGTACTTC. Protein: CASSTRTSGFPYEQYF. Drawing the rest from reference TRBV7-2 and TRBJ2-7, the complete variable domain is GAGVSQSPSNKVTEKGKDVELRCDPISGHTALYWYRQSLGQGLEFLIYFQGNSAPDKSGLPSDRFSAERTGGSVSTLTIQRTQQEDSAVYLCASSTRTSGFPYEQYFGPGTRLTVT.

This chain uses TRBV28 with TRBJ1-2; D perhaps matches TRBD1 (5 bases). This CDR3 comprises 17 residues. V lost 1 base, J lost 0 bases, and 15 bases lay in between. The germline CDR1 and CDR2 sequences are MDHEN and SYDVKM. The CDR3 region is CASSLLGLGRANYGYTF. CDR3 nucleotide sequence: TGTGCCAGCAGTTTATTAGGTCTCGGCAGGGCTAACTATGGCTACACCTTC.

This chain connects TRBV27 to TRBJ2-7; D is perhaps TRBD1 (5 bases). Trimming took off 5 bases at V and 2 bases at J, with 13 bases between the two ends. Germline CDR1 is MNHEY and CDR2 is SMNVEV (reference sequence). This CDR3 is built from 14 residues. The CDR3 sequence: CASSPSKGPYEQYF. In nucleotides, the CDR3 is TGTGCCAGCAGTCCCTCCAAGGGGCCCTACGAGCAGTACTTC.